The rows below give T cell receptor beta chains drawn from one sample of a study of siplizumab effects on memory and regulatory T cells. The assay was immunoSEQ multiplex PCR, and TCRdb's table has in-frame clones only and misses some. This table has about 50,000 clones, more than 75% appearing once. The sample taken for sequencing was naive CD8+ T cells sorted from blood. The receptor set was obtained from a human donor in good health. CDR3s leave out the opening cysteine and the closing phenylalanine or tryptophan. Each record gives: CDR3 protein, V gene, clone size, CDR3 length, J gene. Only some rows state a clone size, as once, few, many or a class for expanded clones.

CDR3: ASKTSAGVRNEQF; V: TRBV19; size: NA; length: 13; J: TRBJ2-1
CDR3: ASSHATGGGPNTEAF; V: TRBV4-1; size: NA; length: 15; J: TRBJ1-1
CDR3: ASSQSASTDTQY; V: TRBV27; size: NA; length: 12; J: TRBJ2-3
CDR3: ASSHLAPPTQY; V: TRBV4-1; size: NA; length: 11; J: TRBJ2-3
CDR3: ASFRDNPYEQY; V: TRBV6-1; size: once; length: 11; J: TRBJ2-7
CDR3: ASSDGQLLNSPLH; V: TRBV2; size: NA; length: 13; J: TRBJ1-6
CDR3: ASSAVNTEAF; V: TRBV2; size: NA; length: 10; J: TRBJ1-1
CDR3: ASSIGTGGTYEQY; V: TRBV19; size: NA; length: 13; J: TRBJ2-7
CDR3: ASSQGFEGYEQY; V: TRBV4-2; size: NA; length: 12; J: TRBJ2-7
CDR3: ASSIGTRGSNQPQH; V: TRBV19; size: NA; length: 14; J: TRBJ1-5
CDR3: ASTGTSGSEQY; V: TRBV2; size: few; length: 11; J: TRBJ2-7
CDR3: ASSLAGRGRETQY; V: TRBV5-6; size: NA; length: 13; J: TRBJ2-5
CDR3: ASSSLSTQDDEAF; V: TRBV27; size: NA; length: 13; J: TRBJ1-1
CDR3: ASSNRNRGYLDQPQH; V: TRBV7-8; size: NA; length: 15; J: TRBJ1-5
CDR3: ASRDTVTYEQY; V: TRBV6-1; size: NA; length: 11; J: TRBJ2-7